This T cell receptor (beta chain) was observed in a study of identical twins. Study outcomes and limitations: Beta out-of-frame sequences showed weaker excess sharing between twins.

The table lists this clonotype with a count of one. What it binds is not known. Germline CDR1 and CDR2: SGDLS and YYNGEE. V gave up 4 bases and J gave up 0 bases, with 18 bases separating them. The CDR3 has 17 residues. A universal primer binding site was introduced by template switching. The final cDNA contained unique molecular identifiers. TCRdb reprocessed the 5' RACE reads via MiXCR and lists one record per CDR3 protein. The profile shows some 730,000 distinct CDR3 sequences, over 15% of them singletons. The same data also contributed to another study, on T cells expressing NK-cell markers. In that study: Seropositivity for HCMV was found in seven of the eight sequenced donors, with one seronegative. Expanded NKG2C+ T cell clones had unclear HCMV specificity.

V and J are TRBV9 and TRBJ2-3; D ambiguous. The sequenced sample consisted of PBMCs. This sequence originates from a woman under 30 in good health. CDR3 sequence (DNA): TGTGCCAGCAGCTATCCTCTAGGAGAGACTAGCACAGATACGCAGTATTTT. Protein sequence: CASSYPLGETSTDTQYF.